Listed here is a single T cell receptor (beta chain). This clone was observed a single time. Its antigen remains undetermined. No base quality information exists; no much larger clone differs at one position. This record comes from a study of T cell responses to AZD1222 COVID-19 vaccine (TCRdb year 2021). Some background on the complete study: TCR sequencing covered fewer than 250 trial participants: some 210 given two doses of AZD1222 and around 25 given two doses of MenACWY control vaccine. Enrollment into the trials was organized by age into subgroups of 18-55, 56-69 and 70-plus years, and those subgroups contained approximately 150, 30 and 60 TCR-sequenced participants, respectively.

The CDR3 regions of human TCRbeta chains were subjected to immunosequencing. The original methods were these. TCRs in the repertoires were compared against a reference library of SARS-CoV-2-specific TCRs that had been generated with the MIRA antigen-specificity platform. Breadth meant the fraction of unique TCRs that were SARS-CoV-2-associated, whereas depth meant the fraction of total T cells that were SARS-CoV-2-associated. Using the MIRA data, every spike-specific TCR was mapped to the spike region that the TCR reacted to and assigned to either a CD4 or a CD8 class. Log10-transformed breadth and depth values were compared by one-way ANOVA with Sidak's multiple comparisons tests. Held by TCRdb, this immuneACCESS table contains in-frame sequences only and omits some clones. Under half of the omission traces to an unresolved V gene where checked; the cause of the rest is unknown. That table furnishes V, J and clone size, whereas the DNA furnished D and trimming. This sample holds approximately 150,000 clones; 88% were observed only once. The ten biggest clones cover 4.5% to 5.5% of the sample.

V is cut by 6 bases and J by 2 bases, and the space between the germline ends is 7 bases. CDR1 and CDR2, per the germline V gene (reference sequence), are LNHNV and YYDKDF. The CDR3 spans 12 residues, from the cysteine through the phenylalanine. CDR3 DNA is the only sequence kept; it has 36 bases, read in frame from the first base. What the study reported, not specific to this receptor: Reportedly, close to half of the unique spike-specific TCRs recognized epitopes lying outside the regions that are mutated in the B.1.351 and B.1.1.7 variants. Participants were mostly white British, with more females than males. The authors suggested clonal diversity may have been underestimated. After two AZD1222 doses, both the breadth and the depth of spike-specific TCRs were significantly higher than at day 0 and than in MenACWY recipients. No day 14 peak-response samples were available, so repertoires were characterized only after the peak T cell response. Vaccine-associated CD4 TCRs spanned the whole spike protein, with dominant responses in regions 160-218 and 743-854. Conclusions about previously exposed vaccinees are limited, since just 5 or 6 AZD1222 recipients were seropositive for SARS-CoV-2 at baseline. In the small 56-69-year group, the increase in depth fell short of significance, most likely because of low power.

In light of the paper, this sample's time point label describes: about 28 days (+/-7) after the second vaccine dose. The treatment or condition label, as the study defines it: meningococcal conjugate vaccine given as trial control. Samples from vaccinated people were obtained from the UK trials COV001 and COV002, which included a single-blind randomized controlled phase 2/3 trial of AZD1222 (ChAdOx1 nCoV-19) in healthy adults. For TCRbeta chain sequencing, PBMC samples were collected from trial participants at day 0 and at day 28 after the second dose. The sequence was collected from an adult who received the MenACWY meningococcal vaccine as a control. The sequence links TRBV15 to TRBJ1-2, and possibly TRBD1, on 5 matching bases. Sequenced material: peripheral blood, taken 28 days after the second dose of the MenACWY control vaccine. Here is the DNA: TGTGCCACCAGGCAGGGAAACTATGGCTACACCTTC. This yields the protein CATRQGNYGYTF. The CDR3, completed at both ends by the reference TRBV15 and TRBJ1-2 genes, gives the full variable domain DAMVIQNPRYQVTQFGKPVTLSCSQTLNHNVMYWYQQKSSQAPKLLFHYYDKDFNNEADTPDNFQSRRPNTSFCFLDIRSPGLGDTAMYLCATRQGNYGYTFGSGTRLTVV.